This T cell receptor (beta chain) was sequenced during a study of T cell responses to AZD1222 COVID-19 vaccine. Findings and limits, study-wide: Sampled repertoires all dated from after the peak T cell response.

Sequencing used immunoSEQ multiplex PCR; TCRdb keeps in-frame clones, though not all of them. This sample has around 130,000 clones; about 89% occur once, and the top ten carry approximately 5.1%. Losses at the gene ends were 5 bases for V and 4 bases for J; bases not matched to a gene: 6. Germline CDR1 and CDR2: SEHNR and FQNEAQ (reference sequence). The CDR3 covers 15 residues. Concerning this clone itself: The antigen is undetermined.

V is TRBV7-9 and J is TRBJ1-5, with 9 nucleotides matching TRBD1. The material was peripheral blood, obtained on day 0 of AZD1222 vaccination. This sequence originates from an adult in good health. CDR3 region: CASSMTGGPNQPQHF. CDR3 DNA: TGTGCCAGCAGCATGACAGGGGGGCCGAATCAGCCCCAGCATTTT.